The 14 T cell receptor beta chains listed next were all sequenced from one sample in a study of blood T cell repertoires in COVID-19. The protocol was immunoSEQ multiplex PCR, while the TCRdb copy is restricted to in-frame clones and leaves out a portion. This table has approximately 170,000 clones, about 81% appearing once. Sequenced material: PBMCs or T cells enriched from blood (not recorded which). The receptors stem from a woman aged 25 to 39 who had recovered from COVID-19.

The rearrangement uses TRBV7-8 and TRBJ2-7; a weak D match, TRBD2 (5 bases). The V and J ends lost 3 bases and 3 bases respectively, with 9 bases between them. The CDR3 totals 13 residues. The germline V gene encodes CDR1 SGHVS and CDR2 FQNEAQ. CDR3 amino acids: CASSFLLGYEQYF. As DNA, the CDR3 is TGTGCCAGCAGCTTCTTACTAGGCTACGAGCAGTACTTC.

The CDR3 region is CASSDWTSGITDTQYF. CDR3 DNA: TGTGCCAGCAGTGACTGGACTAGCGGGATCACAGATACGCAGTATTTT. J is TRBJ2-3 and V is TRBV6-1; 12 nucleotides align to TRBD2. The CDR3 loop spans 16 amino acids. Per the germline V gene, CDR1 is MNHNS and CDR2 is SASEGT. V trimming: 3 bases; J trimming: 2 bases; junction bases outside the gene matches: 3.

The V call is TRBV7-2, the J call TRBJ2-2; TRBD2 agrees at 8 bases. The junction had 6 bases not matched to a gene; V was cut back by 7 bases and J by 2 bases. The CDR3 sequence is 15 residues long. Per the germline V gene, CDR1 is SGHTA and CDR2 is FQGNSA. The CDR3 reads CASTPRGGNTGELFF. The DNA for the CDR3 is TGTGCCAGCACCCCCCGGGGGGGCAACACCGGGGAGCTGTTTTTT.

The rearrangement uses TRBV5-1 and TRBJ2-1; TRBD2 matches at 9 bases. The V gene end was trimmed by 0 bases and the J gene end by 2 bases; junction bases not matched to a gene: 9. Germline V gene data show CDR1 as SGHRS and CDR2 as YFSETQ. The CDR3 covers 18 residues. This chain's CDR3 is CASSLEVLAGTAYNEQFF. CDR3 bases: TGCGCCAGCAGCTTGGAAGTACTAGCGGGCACTGCCTACAATGAGCAGTTCTTC.

The chain has TRBV30 and TRBJ1-2; D not resolved. CDR3 length equals 13 residues. CDR1 GTSNPN and CDR2 SVGIG come from the germline V gene (reference sequence). V lost 0 bases to trimming and J lost 1 base, with 6 bases between them. The CDR3: CAWSVLDNYGYTF. The CDR3 DNA reads TGTGCCTGGAGTGTACTTGATAACTATGGCTACACCTTC.

This rearrangement joins TRBV27 to TRBJ1-2; TRBD1 matches at 9 bases. Losses at the gene ends were 7 bases for V and 6 bases for J; bases not matched to a gene: 18. The germline CDR1 and CDR2 sequences are MNHEY and SMNVEV (reference sequence). This CDR3 contains 17 residues. CDR3 amino acids: CASIVFIRDRELHGYTF. In nucleotides, the CDR3 is TGTGCCAGCATTGTCTTCATCCGGGACAGGGAATTGCATGGCTACACCTTC.

V is TRBV11-3 and J is TRBJ2-3; 8 positions match TRBD1. From germline, CDR1 is SGHNT and CDR2 YENEEA. There are 14 residues in the CDR3. J lost 2 bases, V lost 5 bases, and 3 bases had no gene match. This CDR3 is CASSLQGDTDTQYF. The CDR3 coding sequence is TGTGCCAGCAGCCTACAGGGGGACACAGATACGCAGTATTTT.

The rearrangement links TRBV4-1 to TRBJ2-3; TRBD2 agrees at 10 bases. Germline V gene sequence: CDR1 MGHRA, CDR2 YSYEKL. The J segment lost 4 bases and the V segment lost 1 base, leaving 2 bases of the junction unmatched. The CDR3 runs 15 residues. CDR3 bases: TGCGCCAGCAGCCAAGTTGGACTAGCGGCAGATACGCAGTATTTT. Translated, it gives CASSQVGLAADTQYF.

V usage is TRBV10-3 and J usage is TRBJ2-7, with D perhaps matching TRBD1 (5 bases). CDR3 length: 14 residues. With 7 bases removed from V and 0 bases from J, the gap between germline ends came to 13 bases. Per germline, CDR1 ENHRY and CDR2 SYGVKD. The chain's CDR3 is CAINQGGSSYEQYV. CDR3 DNA: TGTGCCATCAATCAGGGTGGAAGCTCCTACGAGCAGTACGTC.

This clone was counted a single time. This chain links TRBV29-1 with TRBJ1-2, with 8 nucleotides matching TRBD1. The CDR3 is made up of 14 amino acids. V dropped 2 bases and J dropped 4; count of bases not matched to a gene: 6. Germline CDR1 is SQVTM and CDR2 is ANQGSEA. CDR3 DNA sequence: TGCAGCGTTGAAACGACAGGGGCACCCTATGGCTACACCTTC. Encoded protein: CSVETTGAPYGYTF.

The rearrangement joins TRBV27 to TRBJ2-7; 10 nucleotides align to TRBD1. Germline trimming cut 7 bases from V and 0 bases from J; bases unmatched to any gene: 9. This CDR3 comprises 16 residues. Germline assignment: CDR1 MNHEY and CDR2 SMNVEV (reference sequence). Written as DNA, the CDR3 is TGTGCCAGCAACCGGGCCGGGACAGGGGCCTCCTACGAGCAGTACTTC. Protein: CASNRAGTGASYEQYF.

Only one count was recorded for this clone. The chain recombines TRBV9 with TRBJ2-7; 8 bases are a match to TRBD1. This CDR3 region has 15 residues. CDR1 and CDR2 (germline): SGDLS, YYNGEE. The junction had 9 bases not matched to a gene; V was cut back by 4 bases and J by 3 bases. The CDR3 here is CASSPQHRGDYEQYF. CDR3 DNA: TGTGCCAGCAGCCCCCAACACAGGGGGGACTACGAGCAGTACTTC.

The chain is built from TRBV11-2 and TRBJ2-5; possibly TRBD2 for D (6 bases). This CDR3 comprises 16 residues. V lost 1 base, J lost 5 bases, and 17 bases lay in between. The V gene's germline CDR1 is SGHAT and CDR2 FQNNGV. The CDR3: CASSLVTGEQGETQYF. The DNA for the CDR3 is TGTGCCAGCAGCTTAGTTACGGGAGAACAAGGGGAGACCCAGTACTTC.

This chain uses TRBV28 with TRBJ2-3, with a tentative D call TRBD1 (5 bases). Germline CDR1 MDHEN, CDR2 SYDVKM. Trimming took off 7 bases at V and 0 bases at J, with 20 bases between the two ends. This CDR3 spans 17 amino acids. CDR3 loop: CASITRTPTSSTDTQYF. The CDR3 region has the DNA TGTGCCAGCATCACAAGGACACCCACATCCAGCACAGATACGCAGTATTTT.